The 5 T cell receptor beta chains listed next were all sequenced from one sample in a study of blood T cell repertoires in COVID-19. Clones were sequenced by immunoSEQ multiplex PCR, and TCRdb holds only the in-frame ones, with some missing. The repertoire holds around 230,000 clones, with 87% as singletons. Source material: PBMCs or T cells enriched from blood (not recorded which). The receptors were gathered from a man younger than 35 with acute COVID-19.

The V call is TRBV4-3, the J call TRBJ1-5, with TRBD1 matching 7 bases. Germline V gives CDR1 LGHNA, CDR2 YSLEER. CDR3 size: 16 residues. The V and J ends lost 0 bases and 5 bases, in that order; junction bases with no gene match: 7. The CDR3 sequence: CASSQEYRRGHQPQHF. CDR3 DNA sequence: TGCGCCAGCAGCCAAGAATACAGGAGGGGGCATCAGCCCCAGCATTTT.

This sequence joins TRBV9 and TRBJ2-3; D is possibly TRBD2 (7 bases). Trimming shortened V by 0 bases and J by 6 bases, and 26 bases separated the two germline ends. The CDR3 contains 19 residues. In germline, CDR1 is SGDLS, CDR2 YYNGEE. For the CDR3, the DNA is TGTGCCAGCAGCGTAGCTCCGGGGGCTAGCGGTGCTGAGATGGATACGCAGTATTTT. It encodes CASSVAPGASGAEMDTQYF.

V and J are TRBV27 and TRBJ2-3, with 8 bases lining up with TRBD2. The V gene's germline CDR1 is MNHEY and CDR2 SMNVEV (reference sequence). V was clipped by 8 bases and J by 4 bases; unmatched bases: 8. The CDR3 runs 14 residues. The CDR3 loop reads CASSGGRNADTQYF. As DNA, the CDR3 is TGTGCCAGCTCAGGCGGGAGGAACGCAGATACGCAGTATTTT.

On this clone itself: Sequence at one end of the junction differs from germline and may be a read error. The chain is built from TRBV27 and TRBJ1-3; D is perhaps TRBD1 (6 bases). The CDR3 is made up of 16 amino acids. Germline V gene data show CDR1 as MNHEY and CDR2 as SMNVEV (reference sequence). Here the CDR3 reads CASLKGGGISGNIIYF. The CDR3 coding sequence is TGTGCCAGCCTGAAAGGGGGGGGGATCTCTGGAAACATCATATATTTT.

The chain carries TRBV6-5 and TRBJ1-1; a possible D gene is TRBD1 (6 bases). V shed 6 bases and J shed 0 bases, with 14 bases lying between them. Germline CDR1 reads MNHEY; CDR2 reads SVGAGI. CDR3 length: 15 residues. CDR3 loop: CASSLSQGMNTEAFF. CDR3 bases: TGTGCCAGCAGCCTATCACAGGGTATGAACACTGAAGCTTTCTTT.